This T cell receptor beta chain emerged from a study of blood T cell repertoires in COVID-19. For the study at large: Samples representing acute and convalescent COVID-19 were sourced from the United States, Italy and Spain. PBMCs, B-cell-depleted T cells, or T cells were the source of the cDNA or gDNA that made up the material.

Authors' data handling: For nucleated cells, counts were estimated from reference gene primer amplification. TCRdb keeps only in-frame clones here, not all; method: immunoSEQ multiplex PCR. From that table come the V and J calls and clone size; the DNA was used to work out D and trimming. The sample has 400,000 to 500,000 clones; 88% are singletons. V gave up 2 bases and J gave up 9 bases; unmatched junction bases: 16. In germline, CDR1 is LNHDA, CDR2 SQIVND (reference sequence). The CDR3 has 17 residues. In assigning cohorts, the study relied on participant-reported clinical history. The sample taken for sequencing was PBMCs or T cells enriched from blood (not recorded which). This rearrangement joins TRBV19 to TRBJ2-1; TRBD1 matches at 7 bases. The clonotype comes from a woman aged 40-49 years who had recovered from COVID-19. The CDR3 DNA reads TGTGCCAGTAGTATAAGACAGGGAAACCCATTTCGTCTTGAGCAGTTCTTC. This gives the protein CASSIRQGNPFRLEQFF.